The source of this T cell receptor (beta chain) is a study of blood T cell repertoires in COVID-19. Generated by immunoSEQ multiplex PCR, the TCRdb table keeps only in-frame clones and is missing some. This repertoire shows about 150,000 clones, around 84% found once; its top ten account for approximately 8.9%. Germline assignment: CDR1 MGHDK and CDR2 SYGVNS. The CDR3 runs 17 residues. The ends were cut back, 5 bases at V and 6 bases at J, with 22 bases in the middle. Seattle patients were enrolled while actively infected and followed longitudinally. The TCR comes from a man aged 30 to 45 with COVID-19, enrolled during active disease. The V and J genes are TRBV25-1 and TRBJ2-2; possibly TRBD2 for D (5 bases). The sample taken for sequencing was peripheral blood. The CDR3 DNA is TGTGCCAGCAGTAGACTTGAAGCCGGTGGGAGCGCCGGGGAGCTGTTTTTT. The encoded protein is CASSRLEAGGSAGELFF.